This T cell receptor beta chain was obtained from a study of early T cells in non-severe SARS-CoV-2 infection. Comment on this clonotype: Its antigen is as yet unknown.

V shed 5 bases and J 0 bases; nucleotides not matched to a gene: 7. This CDR3 has 18 amino acids. Germline CDR1 is SEHNR and CDR2 is FQNEAQ (reference sequence). TCRdb fed the 5' RACE reads into MiXCR, producing one record per CDR3 protein. The table records tens of thousands of distinct CDR3 sequences, around 10% of them present only once. Study-wide findings and caveats: Matching against VDJdb likely underestimated virus-specific expansions, favoring anti-spike CD8.

The chain couples TRBV7-9 to TRBJ2-6, with TRBD2 matching over 10 bases. The TCR sequence derives from an adult who was a healthcare worker with PCR-confirmed SARS-CoV-2 infection or an uninfected control (not recorded which). Sequencing used whole blood. The CDR3 DNA reads as TGTGCCAGCAGCCCAGGTGCTAGCGGGGGCTCTGGGGCCAACGTCCTGACTTTC. Its protein product is CASSPGASGGSGANVLTF.